This T cell receptor beta chain was profiled in a study of OX40 agonist ivuxolimab in advanced cancers. The wider study: The drug used for patients, ivuxolimab, was an agonistic anti-OX40 (CD134) antibody. Whole-study results and caveats: At 0.1 to 3.0 mg/kg, clonal expansion of CD4+ and CD8+ blood T cells had occurred by week 6.

As regards this clone: Its antigen is unknown.

Sequenced by immunoSEQ multiplex PCR; TCRdb stores in-frame clones only, minus some. The sample lists 70,000 to 95,000 clones, about 88% occurring once. Germline V gene data show CDR1 as SQVTM and CDR2 as ANQGSEA. The CDR3 has 14 residues. The germline V and J ends were trimmed by 0 bases and 3 bases, with 12 bases remaining between them. This chain uses TRBV29-1 with TRBJ2-7, with D possibly TRBD2 on 7 matching bases. The clonotype was recovered from an adult with an advanced solid tumor such as melanoma, head and neck, liver or kidney cancer. The sequences come from CD4+ or CD8+ T cells sorted from blood, collected in a trial of the OX40 agonist ivuxolimab. CDR3 bases: TGCAGCGTTGAAGAGCGGGGGACAATCTACGAGCAGTACTTC. This encodes CSVEERGTIYEQYF.